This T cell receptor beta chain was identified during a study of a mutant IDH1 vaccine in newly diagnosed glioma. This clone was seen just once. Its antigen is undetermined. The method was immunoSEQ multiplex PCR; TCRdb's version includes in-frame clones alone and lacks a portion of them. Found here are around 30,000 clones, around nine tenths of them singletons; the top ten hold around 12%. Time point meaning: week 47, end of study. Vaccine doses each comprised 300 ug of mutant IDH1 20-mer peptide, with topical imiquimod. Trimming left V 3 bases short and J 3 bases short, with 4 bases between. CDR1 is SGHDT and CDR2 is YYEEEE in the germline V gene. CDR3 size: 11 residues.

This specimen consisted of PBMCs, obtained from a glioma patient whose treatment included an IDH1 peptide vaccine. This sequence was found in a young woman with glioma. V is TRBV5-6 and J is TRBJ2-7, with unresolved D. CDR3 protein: CASSYLYEQYF. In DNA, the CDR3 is TGTGCCAGCAGCTACCTCTACGAGCAGTACTTC.